This T cell receptor (beta chain) appears in the sequencing data of a study of T-cell memory formation after mild COVID-19. Findings and caveats of the study: Proof of SARS-CoV-2 specificity was absent for the second-wave clones that crested on day 37.

With constant-segment primers, 5'RACE yielded cDNA libraries of TCR alpha and TCR beta that carried sample barcodes and UMIs. TCRdb re-called the 5' RACE reads with MiXCR, one entry per CDR3 protein. The sample has around 340,000 distinct CDR3 sequences; around a sixth are singletons. The table lists this clonotype with a few counts. The antigen is not known. The V end lost 8 bases, the J end lost 12 bases, and 17 bases lay between the germline ends. Germline V gene data show CDR1 as LGHNA and CDR2 as YNFKEQ. The CDR3 totals 12 residues. The TCR comes from a man younger than 35 who had mild COVID-19 (a few samples of this study predate the infection). Cell type and time point are not known. Sequenced sample: PBMCs or a T cell subset sorted from them (not recorded which). V usage is TRBV4-2 and J usage is TRBJ2-1, with D unresolved. The CDR3 spells CASLARGVGQFF. The CDR3 coding sequence is TGTGCCAGCCTTGCGAGAGGAGTGGGGCAGTTCTTC.